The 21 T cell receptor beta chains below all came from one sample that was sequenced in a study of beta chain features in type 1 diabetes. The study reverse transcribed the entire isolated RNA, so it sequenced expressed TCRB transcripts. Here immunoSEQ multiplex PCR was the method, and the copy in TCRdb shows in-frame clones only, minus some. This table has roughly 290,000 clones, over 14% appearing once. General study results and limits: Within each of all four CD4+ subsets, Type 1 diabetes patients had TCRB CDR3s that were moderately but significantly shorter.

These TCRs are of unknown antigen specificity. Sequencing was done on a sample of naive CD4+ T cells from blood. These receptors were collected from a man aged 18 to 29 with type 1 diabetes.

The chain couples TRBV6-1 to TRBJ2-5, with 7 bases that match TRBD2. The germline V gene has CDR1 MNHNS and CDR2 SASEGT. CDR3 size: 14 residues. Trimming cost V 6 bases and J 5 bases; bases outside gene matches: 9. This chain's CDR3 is CASSPWEGGETQYF. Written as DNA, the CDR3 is TGTGCCAGCAGCCCATGGGAGGGCGGGGAGACCCAGTACTTC.

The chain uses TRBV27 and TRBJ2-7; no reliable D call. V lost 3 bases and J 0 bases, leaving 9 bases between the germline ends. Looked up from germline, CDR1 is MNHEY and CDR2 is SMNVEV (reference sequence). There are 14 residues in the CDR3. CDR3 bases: TGTGCCAGCAGTTTTAAGCGAAGCTCCTACGAGCAGTACTTC. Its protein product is CASSFKRSSYEQYF.

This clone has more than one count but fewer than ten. CDR3 coding DNA: TGTGCCAGTAGTATATGGGTAGCGAGAAACACAGATACGCAGTATTTT. Translated: CASSIWVARNTDTQYF. This chain connects TRBV19 to TRBJ2-3, with D perhaps TRBD2 (5 bases). Looked up from germline, CDR1 is LNHDA and CDR2 is SQIVND (reference sequence). V lost 2 bases and J 2 bases, leaving 14 bases between the germline ends. The CDR3 length is 16 residues.

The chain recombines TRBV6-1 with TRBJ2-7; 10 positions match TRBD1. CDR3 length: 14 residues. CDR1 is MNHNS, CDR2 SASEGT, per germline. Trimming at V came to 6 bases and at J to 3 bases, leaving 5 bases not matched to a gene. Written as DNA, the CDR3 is TGTGCCAGCAGGAATGGACAGGGGGTCTACGAGCAGTACTTC. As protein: CASRNGQGVYEQYF.

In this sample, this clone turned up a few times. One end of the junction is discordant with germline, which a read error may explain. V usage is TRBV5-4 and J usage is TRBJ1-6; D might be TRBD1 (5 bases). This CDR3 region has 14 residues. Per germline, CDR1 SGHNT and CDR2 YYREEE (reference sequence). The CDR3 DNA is TGTGCCAGCAGGTTGGACAAATATAATTCACCCCTCCACTTT. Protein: CASRLDKYNSPLHF.

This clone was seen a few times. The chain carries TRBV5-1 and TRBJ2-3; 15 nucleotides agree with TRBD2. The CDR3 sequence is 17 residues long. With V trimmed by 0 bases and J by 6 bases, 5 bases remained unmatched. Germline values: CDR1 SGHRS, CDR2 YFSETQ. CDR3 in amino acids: CASSLGTSGRAMDTQYF. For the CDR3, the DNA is TGCGCCAGCAGCTTGGGGACTAGCGGGAGGGCCATGGATACGCAGTATTTT.

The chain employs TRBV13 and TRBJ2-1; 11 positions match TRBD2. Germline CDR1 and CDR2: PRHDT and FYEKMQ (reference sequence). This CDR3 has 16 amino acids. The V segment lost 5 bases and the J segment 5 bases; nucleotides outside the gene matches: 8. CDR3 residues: CASSRISGRGNNEQFF. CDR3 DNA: TGTGCCAGCAGCCGAATTAGCGGGAGGGGAAACAATGAGCAGTTCTTC.

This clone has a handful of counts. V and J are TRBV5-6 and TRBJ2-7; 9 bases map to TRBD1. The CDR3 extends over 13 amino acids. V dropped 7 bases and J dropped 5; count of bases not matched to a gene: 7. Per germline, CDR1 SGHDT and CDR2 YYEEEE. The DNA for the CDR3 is TGTGCCAGCGGCCCGGGACAGGGCAACGAGCAGTACTTC. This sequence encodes CASGPGQGNEQYF.

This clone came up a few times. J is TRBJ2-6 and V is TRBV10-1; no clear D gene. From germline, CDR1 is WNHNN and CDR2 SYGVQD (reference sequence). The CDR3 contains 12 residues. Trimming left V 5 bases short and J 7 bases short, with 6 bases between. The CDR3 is CASSSIANVLTF. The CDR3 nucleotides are TGCGCCAGCAGTTCTATTGCCAACGTCCTGACTTTC.

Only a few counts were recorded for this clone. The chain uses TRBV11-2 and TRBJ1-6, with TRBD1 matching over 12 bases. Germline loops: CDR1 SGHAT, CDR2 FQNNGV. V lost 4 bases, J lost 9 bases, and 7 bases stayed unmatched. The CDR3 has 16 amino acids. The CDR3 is CASSSVRDRGPSPLHF. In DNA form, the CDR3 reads TGTGCCAGCAGCTCCGTCCGGGACAGGGGGCCTTCACCCCTCCACTTT.

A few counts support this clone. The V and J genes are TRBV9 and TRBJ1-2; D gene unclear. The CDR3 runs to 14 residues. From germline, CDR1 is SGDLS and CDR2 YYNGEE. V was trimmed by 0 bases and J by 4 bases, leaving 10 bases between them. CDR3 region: CASSVGAGSYGYTF. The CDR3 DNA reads TGTGCCAGCAGCGTAGGGGCAGGTAGCTATGGCTACACCTTC.

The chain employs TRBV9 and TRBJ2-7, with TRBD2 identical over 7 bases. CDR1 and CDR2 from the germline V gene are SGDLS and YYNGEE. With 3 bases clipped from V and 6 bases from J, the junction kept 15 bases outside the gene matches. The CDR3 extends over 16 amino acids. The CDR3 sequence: CASSGGTITNPFEQYF. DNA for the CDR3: TGTGCCAGCAGCGGAGGGACTATCACGAACCCCTTCGAGCAGTACTTC.

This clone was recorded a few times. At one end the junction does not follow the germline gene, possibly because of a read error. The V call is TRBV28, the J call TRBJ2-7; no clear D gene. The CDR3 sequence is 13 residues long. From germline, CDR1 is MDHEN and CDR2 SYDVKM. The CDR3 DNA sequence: TGTGCCAGCAGTTCTGTTTCCCTTGGCTCCCAATTGTTC. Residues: CASSSVSLGSQLF.

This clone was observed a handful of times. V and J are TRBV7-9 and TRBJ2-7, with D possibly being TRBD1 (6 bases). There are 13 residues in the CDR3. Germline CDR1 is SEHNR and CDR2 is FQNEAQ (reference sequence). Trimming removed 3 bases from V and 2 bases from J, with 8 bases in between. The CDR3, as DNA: TGTGCCAGCAGCTTCAGGGGCACCTACGAGCAGTACTTC. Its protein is CASSFRGTYEQYF. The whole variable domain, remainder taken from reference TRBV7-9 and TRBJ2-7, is DTGVSQNPRHKITKRGQNVTFRCDPISEHNRLYWYRQTLGQGPEFLTYFQNEAQLEKSRLLSDRFSAERPKGSFSTLEIQRTEQGDSAMYLCASSFRGTYEQYFGPGTRLTVT.

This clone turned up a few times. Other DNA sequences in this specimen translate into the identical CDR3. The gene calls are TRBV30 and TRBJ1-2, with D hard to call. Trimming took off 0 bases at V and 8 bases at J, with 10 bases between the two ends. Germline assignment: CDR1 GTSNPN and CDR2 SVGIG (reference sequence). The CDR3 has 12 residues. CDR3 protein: CAWSVRGSGYTF. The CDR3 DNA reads TGTGCCTGGAGTGTACGGGGTTCGGGCTACACCTTC.

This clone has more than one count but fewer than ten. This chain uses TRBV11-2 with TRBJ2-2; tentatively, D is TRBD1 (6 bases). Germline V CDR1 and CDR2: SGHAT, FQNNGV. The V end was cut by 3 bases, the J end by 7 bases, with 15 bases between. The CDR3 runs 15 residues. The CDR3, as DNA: TGTGCCAGCAGCTTTGGACAGTCAATGGTCGGGGAGCTGTTTTTT. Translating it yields CASSFGQSMVGELFF.

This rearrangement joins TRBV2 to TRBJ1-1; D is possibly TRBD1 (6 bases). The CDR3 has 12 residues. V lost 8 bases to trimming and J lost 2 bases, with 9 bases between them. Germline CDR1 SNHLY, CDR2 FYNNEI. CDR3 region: CASGTTNTEAFF. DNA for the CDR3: TGTGCCAGCGGGACAACAAACACTGAAGCTTTCTTT.

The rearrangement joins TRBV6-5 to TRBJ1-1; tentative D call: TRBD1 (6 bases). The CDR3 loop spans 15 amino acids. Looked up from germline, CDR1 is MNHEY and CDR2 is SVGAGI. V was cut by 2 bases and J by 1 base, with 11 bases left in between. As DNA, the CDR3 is TGTGCCAGCAGTTACCGCCGAGGGGGGAACACTGAAGCTTTCTTT. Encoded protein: CASSYRRGGNTEAFF.

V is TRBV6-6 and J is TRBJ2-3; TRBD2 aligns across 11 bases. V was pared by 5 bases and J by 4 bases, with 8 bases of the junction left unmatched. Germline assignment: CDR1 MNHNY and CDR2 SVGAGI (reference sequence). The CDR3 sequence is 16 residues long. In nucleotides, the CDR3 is TGTGCCAGCAGTGCTTCACTAGCGGGAGCGGCAGATACGCAGTATTTT. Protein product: CASSASLAGAADTQYF.

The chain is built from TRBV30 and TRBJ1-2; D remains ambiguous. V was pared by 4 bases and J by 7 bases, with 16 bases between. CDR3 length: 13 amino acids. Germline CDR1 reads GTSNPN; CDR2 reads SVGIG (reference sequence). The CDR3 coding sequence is TGTGCCTGGACAGGCAGGACCCGGGGTGGCTACACCTTC. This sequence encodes CAWTGRTRGGYTF. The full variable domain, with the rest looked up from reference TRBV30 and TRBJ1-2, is SQTIHQWPATLVQPVGSPLSLECTVEGTSNPNLYWYRQAAGRGLQLLFYSVGIGQISSEVPQNLSASRPQDRQFILSSKKLLLSDSGFYLCAWTGRTRGGYTFGSGTRLTVV.

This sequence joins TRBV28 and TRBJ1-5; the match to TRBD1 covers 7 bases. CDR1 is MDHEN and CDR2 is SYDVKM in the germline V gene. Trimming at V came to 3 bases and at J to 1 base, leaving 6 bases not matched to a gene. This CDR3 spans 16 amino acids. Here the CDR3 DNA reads TGTGCCAGCAGTTTGAGGGGGCTGGTGAGCAATCAGCCCCAGCATTTT. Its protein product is CASSLRGLVSNQPQHF.